This TCR beta chain is drawn from a study of patients and donors after allogeneic stem cell transplantation. TCRdb used MiXCR to reprocess the RT-PCR reads, holding one entry per CDR3 protein. The sample includes some 150,000 distinct CDR3 sequences, roughly 35% of them seen just once. The V end lost 3 bases, the J end lost 3 bases, and 11 bases lay between the germline ends. The CDR3 extends over 13 amino acids. Germline V lookup: CDR1 DFQATT, CDR2 SNEGSKA (reference sequence). This receptor was obtained from a human donor who was either an allogeneic HSCT recipient or a stem cell or donor lymphocyte infusion donor (not recorded which). It is not recorded whose cells these are; they may come from a transplant donor. Input material: blood, either unsorted or a sorted T cell fraction (not recorded which). The chain joins TRBV20-1 to TRBJ1-2; no firm D call. The CDR3, as DNA: TGCAGTGCTAGGATCGTTTCCGACTATGGCTACACCTTC. It is translated as CSARIVSDYGYTF.